The 10 T cell receptor beta chains reported below all come from one sample, sequenced in a study of T cells in localized non-small cell lung cancer. Clones were read by immunoSEQ multiplex PCR, and TCRdb kept only the in-frame ones, dropping some. The table has approximately 3,000 clones, more than 20% seen once. The sample here was lung tumor tissue, taken before any cancer treatment. These receptors were taken from a man aged 40 to 70 with stage I squamous cell lung carcinoma.

This clone showed up just a few times. The chain links TRBV23-1 to TRBJ2-3, with TRBD2 matching over 10 bases. TRBV23-1 is known as an ORF, though its function is uncertain. This CDR3 is 15 amino acids long. V lost 6 bases and J lost 0; bases outside the gene matches: 3. Here the CDR3 DNA reads TGCGCCAGCAGCCCGGGACTAGCGAGCACAGATACGCAGTATTTT. Protein: CASSPGLASTDTQYF.

V gene TRBV11-3 combines with J gene TRBJ2-7; a weak D match, TRBD2 (6 bases). Trimming took 5 bases from V and 6 from J, leaving 20 bases between them. Per the germline V gene, CDR1 is SGHNT and CDR2 is YENEEA. The CDR3 is 15 amino acids. Written as DNA, the CDR3 is TGTGCCAGCAGCGATCGATCGGGGGAGGCTCTCGAGCAGTACTTC. Translated, it gives CASSDRSGEALEQYF.

The chain is built from TRBV11-3 and TRBJ1-5; D unclear. V gave up 5 bases and J gave up 7 bases, with 15 bases separating them. The CDR3 has 14 amino acids. Germline V gene lookup returns CDR1 SGHNT and CDR2 YENEEA. This CDR3 is CASSPTRPGQPQHF. DNA for the CDR3: TGTGCCAGCAGCCCGACACGACCCGGGCAGCCCCAGCATTTT.

This chain joins TRBV5-1 and TRBJ1-1; possibly TRBD1 for D (6 bases). CDR1 is SGHRS and CDR2 is YFSETQ in the germline V gene. This CDR3 spans 15 amino acids. Trimming removed 0 bases at V and 4 bases at J, with 13 bases between. CDR3 loop: CASSLATGKATEAFF. In DNA, the CDR3 is TGCGCCAGCAGCTTGGCCACAGGGAAGGCCACTGAAGCTTTCTTT.

The sample holds one count of this clone. The rearrangement links TRBV5-1 to TRBJ2-6; D remains unclear. Germline V lookup: CDR1 SGHRS, CDR2 YFSETQ. Trimming cost V 0 bases and J 5 bases, with 12 bases left between them. This CDR3 has 16 amino acids. The DNA for the CDR3 is TGCGCCAGCAGCTTGGAGTCCAGAGCAAGGGCCAACGTCCTGACTTTC. Encoded protein: CASSLESRARANVLTF.

This clone was recorded a few times. The chain couples TRBV6-8 to TRBJ2-1, with TRBD1 as a possible D gene (5 bases). Trimming stripped 10 bases from V and 5 bases from J, with 12 bases between. Germline loops: CDR1 MNHGY, CDR2 SAAAGT. The CDR3 has 12 residues. CDR3 sequence reads: CAISPDNNEQFF. In DNA, the CDR3 is TGTGCCATCAGCCCGGACAACAATGAGCAGTTCTTC.

The gene calls are TRBV30 and TRBJ2-3, with TRBD1 matching 10 bases. Per germline, CDR1 GTSNPN and CDR2 SVGIG (reference sequence). The CDR3 has 15 amino acids. V shed 3 bases and J 3 bases; nucleotides not matched to a gene: 6. CDR3 sequence (DNA): TGTGCCTGGAGCAGGGGGACAGGGGAGACAGATACGCAGTATTTT. It is translated as CAWSRGTGETDTQYF.

The chain joins TRBV19 to TRBJ2-1; 7 nucleotides align to TRBD2. CDR3 size: 16 residues. CDR1 is LNHDA and CDR2 is SQIVND in the germline V gene (reference sequence). V lost 5 bases, J lost 0 bases, and 7 bases stayed unmatched. CDR3 region: CASSGERGLSYNEQFF. CDR3 DNA sequence: TGTGCCAGTAGTGGGGAGCGGGGACTCTCCTACAATGAGCAGTTCTTC.

V is TRBV2 and J is TRBJ2-7, with D maybe TRBD2 (7 bases). V was shortened by 5 bases and J by 3 bases, with 17 bases between the two germline ends. The CDR3 totals 15 residues. Germline lookup yields CDR1 SNHLY and CDR2 FYNNEI. The CDR3 DNA reads TGTGCCAGCAGTACCTCGGGGGGCAGGAGCTACGAGCAGTACTTC. Translating it yields CASSTSGGRSYEQYF.

The chain links TRBV5-1 to TRBJ1-2, with a possible D match to TRBD1 (5 bases). V was pared by 4 bases and J by 4 bases, with 14 bases between. Germline V CDR1 and CDR2: SGHRS, YFSETQ. The CDR3 has 14 residues. In DNA, the CDR3 is TGCGCCAGCAGCGTGACCGGGACGAGCTATGGCTACACCTTC. This encodes CASSVTGTSYGYTF.